This is a list of T cell receptor beta chains from one sample in a study of T cell repertoires in cytomegalovirus infection. TCRdb redid the calling of the reads with MiXCR, one entry per CDR3 protein. The table has 650,000 to 850,000 distinct CDR3 sequences, 29% seen once. Their specific antigens are unknown. Sequences were derived from cultured CD8+ T cells from PBMCs, sampled from culture after CMV antigen stimulation. The receptor source for this set is a human donor in good health (CMV status not recorded). Some clones in this sample may be carry-over from other donors' samples. CDR3s include the opening cysteine and the closing phenylalanine or tryptophan. Each record gives: CDR3 DNA, CDR3 protein, J gene, clone size, V gene, D gene. The D gene is left open where the match is weak. Clone size, where shown, is once, few, many, or a class for clones that have expanded.

DNA: TGTGCCAGCAGACCCTCCGACTCTCGGGGGGCTTTCTTT; CDR3: CASRPSDSRGAFF; J: TRBJ1-1; size: many; V: TRBV7-9; D: NA
DNA: TGTGCCAGCAGCCACGCGGGACTAGGGACCAGGACGCAAGAGACCCAGTACTTC; CDR3: CASSHAGLGTRTQETQYF; J: TRBJ2-5; size: NA; V: TRBV3-1; D: TRBD2
DNA: TGTGCCAGCAGCTTGTGGACTAGCGGGGGGCCCCCAAGCTCCTACGAGCAGTACTTC; CDR3: CASSLWTSGGPPSSYEQYF; J: TRBJ2-7; size: many; V: TRBV7-9; D: TRBD2
DNA: TGTGCCGGCCTAGCGGGGGGACACAATGAGCAGTTCTTC; CDR3: CAGLAGGHNEQFF; J: TRBJ2-1; size: NA; V: TRBV2; D: TRBD2
DNA: TGTGCCAGCAGCGCCACTAGCGGGGGAGGCTACGAGCAGTACTTC; CDR3: CASSATSGGGYEQYF; J: TRBJ2-7; size: many; V: TRBV7-2; D: TRBD2
DNA: TGTGCCACCAGCAGAGGGAGCGGGGGTTTTGAAGATACGCAGTATTTT; CDR3: CATSRGSGGFEDTQYF; J: TRBJ2-3; size: NA; V: TRBV15; D: TRBD2
DNA: TGTGCCAGCAGTTACTCTGGGCGGAGGGCCTACAATGAGCAGTTCTTC; CDR3: CASSYSGRRAYNEQFF; J: TRBJ2-1; size: many; V: TRBV6-5; D: NA
DNA: TGTGCCATCAGATTCCGGGACAGGGGGCGAACAGATACGCAGTATTTT; CDR3: CAIRFRDRGRTDTQYF; J: TRBJ2-3; size: NA; V: TRBV10-3; D: TRBD1
DNA: TGTGCCAGCAGCTTAGCGGGGGGTTACACAGATACGCAGTATTTT; CDR3: CASSLAGGYTDTQYF; J: TRBJ2-3; size: many; V: TRBV7-2; D: NA
DNA: TGTGCCAGCAGCCCGAACAGGGGTCATGAAGCTTTCTTT; CDR3: CASSPNRGHEAFF; J: TRBJ1-1; size: few; V: TRBV12-3/TRBV12-4; D: TRBD1
DNA: TGTGCCAGCAGCTCCGGGACAGTTAGTATAGAGACCCAGTACTTC; CDR3: CASSSGTVSIETQYF; J: TRBJ2-5; size: NA; V: TRBV11-3; D: TRBD1
DNA: TGCGCCAGCAGCCAAGATTCTAGCGGGGAATTAGGAGATACGCAGTATTTT; CDR3: CASSQDSSGELGDTQYF; J: TRBJ2-3; size: few; V: TRBV4-1; D: TRBD2
DNA: TGCGCCAGCAGCCAACTCGGCACCGAGAACACTGAAGCTTTCTTT; CDR3: CASSQLGTENTEAFF; J: TRBJ1-1; size: NA; V: TRBV4-3; D: NA
DNA: TGTGCCACCAGCAGAGATGGCAGGGAGGGAGAAAAACTGTTTTTT; CDR3: CATSRDGREGEKLFF; J: TRBJ1-4; size: few; V: TRBV15; D: NA
DNA: TGTGCCAGCAGCCCCCGAGTTGCCCGTAATCCGTCCGGGGAGCTGTTTTTT; CDR3: CASSPRVARNPSGELFF; J: TRBJ2-2; size: NA; V: TRBV7-9; D: NA
DNA: TGTGCCAGCAGCTTAGGGCGGACAGGGGTCCAAGAGACCCAGTACTTC; CDR3: CASSLGRTGVQETQYF; J: TRBJ2-5; size: few; V: TRBV7-6; D: TRBD1
DNA: TGTGCCAGCAGCCCCATGGCGGCAGGGAATGAGCAGTTCTTC; CDR3: CASSPMAAGNEQFF; J: TRBJ2-1; size: few; V: TRBV6-5; D: NA
DNA: TGTGCCAGCAGTTCAAACAGGGGCTACACCTTC; CDR3: CASSSNRGYTF; J: TRBJ1-2; size: NA; V: TRBV12-3/TRBV12-4; D: NA
DNA: TGCAGTGCTAGAGAGACTAGCGGGGTGGGGCCAGATACGCAGTATTTT; CDR3: CSARETSGVGPDTQYF; J: TRBJ2-3; size: few; V: TRBV20-1; D: TRBD2
DNA: TGTGCCAGCAGTCATAAAGGGACAGAGTTTATTGCCTACAATGAGCAGTTCTTC; CDR3: CASSHKGTEFIAYNEQFF; J: TRBJ2-1; size: NA; V: TRBV6-6; D: TRBD1
DNA: TGTGCCAGCAGCTTCTCGACGGCTGAAGCTTTCTTT; CDR3: CASSFSTAEAFF; J: TRBJ1-1; size: NA; V: TRBV7-6; D: NA
DNA: TGTGCCAGCAGAAACCAGGGACCTTCCTACAATGAGCAGTTCTTC; CDR3: CASRNQGPSYNEQFF; J: TRBJ2-1; size: NA; V: TRBV6-8; D: NA
DNA: TGTGCCAGCAGCGAGACAGGGGAGGTCTCACCCCTCCACTTT; CDR3: CASSETGEVSPLHF; J: TRBJ1-6; size: few; V: TRBV7-6; D: TRBD1
DNA: TGTGCCAGCAGTTGGAGTAGATCAGCAGCTTACTATGGCTACACCTTC; CDR3: CASSWSRSAAYYGYTF; J: TRBJ1-2; size: NA; V: TRBV6-1; D: NA